The rows below give T cell receptor beta chains drawn from one sample of a study of regulatory T cells in long-lasting Graves disease. A single record per CDR3 protein comes from TCRdb applying MiXCR to the multiplex PCR reads. This sample has about 430,000 distinct CDR3 sequences, with approximately 22% found just once. The source material was peripheral blood mononuclear cells (PBMCs), sampled when the disease was refractory, from a patient treated with antithyroid drugs. These receptors all stem from a female donor with Graves disease. The CDR3 runs from the conserved cysteine through the conserved F or W. D genes are given only for firm matches. Clone size, where shown, is once, few, many, or a class for clones that have expanded.

V: TRBV27
D: -
size: many
J: TRBJ1-1
DNA: TGTGCCAGCAGTTCGGTGTCCGACCGAGGGAAAGCTTTCTTT
CDR3: CASSSVSDRGKAFF

V: TRBV2
D: -
size: few
J: TRBJ2-1
DNA: TGTGCCAGCAGTGAAGTTGGCGACGTTGACAATGAGCAGTTCTTC
CDR3: CASSEVGDVDNEQFF

V: TRBV20-1
D: -
size: -
J: TRBJ2-7
DNA: TGCAGTGCTCGGTTATACTACGAGCAGTACTTC
CDR3: CSARLYYEQYF

V: TRBV2
D: TRBD2
size: -
J: TRBJ2-7
DNA: TGTGCCAGCAGCCGCACAAGGGATAGCGGGATCGAGCAGTACTTC
CDR3: CASSRTRDSGIEQYF

V: TRBV7-9
D: -
size: -
J: TRBJ2-6
DNA: TGTGCCAGCAGCTTAGTCCCGTATGGTGTGGGCAGCGCTCCCCCCGGGGCCAACGTCCTGACTTTC
CDR3: CASSLVPYGVGSAPPGANVLTF

V: TRBV7-9
D: TRBD2
size: -
J: TRBJ2-3
DNA: TGTGCCAGCAGCGCTCCTAGCGGGAGAATTGACACAGATACGCAGTATTTT
CDR3: CASSAPSGRIDTDTQYF

V: TRBV6-1
D: -
size: many
J: TRBJ2-7
DNA: TGTGCCAGCAGTGAATCCTGGGCCCACGAGCAGTACTTC
CDR3: CASSESWAHEQYF

V: TRBV28
D: TRBD2
size: few
J: TRBJ2-1
DNA: TGTGCCAGCAGCCGGGGACTAGCGGGAGGGCCGAATGAGCAGTTCTTC
CDR3: CASSRGLAGGPNEQFF

V: TRBV27
D: TRBD1
size: many
J: TRBJ2-7
DNA: TGTGCCAGCAGTTTCCGACAGGGGACCTACGAGCAGTACTTC
CDR3: CASSFRQGTYEQYF

V: TRBV10-3
D: -
size: many
J: TRBJ1-1
DNA: TGTGCCATTCAAACAGCCATGAACACTGAAGCTTTCTTT
CDR3: CAIQTAMNTEAFF

V: TRBV11-2
D: -
size: few
J: TRBJ1-3
DNA: TGTGCCAGCACTACCTCTTTGGGCTCTGGAAACACCATATATTTT
CDR3: CASTTSLGSGNTIYF

V: TRBV7-9
D: -
size: -
J: TRBJ2-7
DNA: TGTGCCAGCAGCCCCGACGGACTGCCGACGGGCGAGCAGTACTTC
CDR3: CASSPDGLPTGEQYF

V: TRBV30
D: TRBD1
size: many
J: TRBJ1-2
DNA: TGTGCCTGGACCCCGGGACAGTCTTTCTACACCTTC
CDR3: CAWTPGQSFYTF

V: TRBV7-9
D: -
size: few
J: TRBJ2-6
DNA: TGTGCCAGCAGCTCGCATTCGGGGGTTGGGGCCAACGTCCTGACTTTC
CDR3: CASSSHSGVGANVLTF

V: TRBV12-3/TRBV12-4
D: TRBD1
size: -
J: TRBJ2-3
DNA: TGTGCCAGCAGTCCGGACAGGGAGAGGGATACGCAGTATTTT
CDR3: CASSPDRERDTQYF

V: TRBV15
D: -
size: once
J: TRBJ2-1
DNA: TGTGCCACCAGCAAGGTAGAGGGGCGCTACAATGAGCAGTTCTTC
CDR3: CATSKVEGRYNEQFF

V: TRBV12-3/TRBV12-4
D: -
size: many
J: TRBJ1-2
DNA: TGTGCCAGCAGTTTAAGGTGGGGTGGCTACACCTTC
CDR3: CASSLRWGGYTF

V: TRBV4-1
D: -
size: few
J: TRBJ1-1
DNA: TGCGCCAGCAGCCAAACTCGGGGGCTAAACACTGAAGCTTTCTTT
CDR3: CASSQTRGLNTEAFF

V: TRBV5-1
D: -
size: -
J: TRBJ1-1
DNA: TGCGCCAGCAACAGAAGGGCGGGTGGTGTGAACACTGAAGCTTTCTTT
CDR3: CASNRRAGGVNTEAFF

V: TRBV7-8
D: -
size: many
J: TRBJ1-2
DNA: TGTGCCAGCAGCTTAGCGGTCCCGTATGGCTACACCTTC
CDR3: CASSLAVPYGYTF

V: TRBV2
D: -
size: -
J: TRBJ2-5
DNA: TGTGCCAGCAGTGAAGTCGGGGCTACGGGAGAGACCCAGTACTTC
CDR3: CASSEVGATGETQYF

V: TRBV5-5
D: TRBD1
size: -
J: TRBJ1-2
DNA: TGTGCCAGCAGCCCTGTTTTGGGCAGGGGGGCTAACTATGGCTACACCTTC
CDR3: CASSPVLGRGANYGYTF

V: TRBV14
D: TRBD2
size: -
J: TRBJ2-5
DNA: TGTGCCTGCAGACTAGCGGGAGCAGAGACCCAGTACTTC
CDR3: CACRLAGAETQYF

V: TRBV5-6
D: TRBD1
size: -
J: TRBJ2-7
DNA: TGTGCCAGCAGCTGGGACAGGATGAACGAGCAGTACTTC
CDR3: CASSWDRMNEQYF

V: TRBV2
D: TRBD1
size: many
J: TRBJ1-5
DNA: TGTGCCAGCAGTGAATCAACAGGGGAATATAGCAATCAGCCCCAGCATTTT
CDR3: CASSESTGEYSNQPQHF

V: TRBV6-1
D: TRBD1
size: medium-sized
J: TRBJ1-4
DNA: TGTGCCAGCTACCACCCAACATACGAGGACAGGGGAAGTTATGAAAAACTGTTTTTT
CDR3: CASYHPTYEDRGSYEKLFF

V: TRBV20-1
D: TRBD1
size: once
J: TRBJ1-2
DNA: TGCAGTGCACGGACCCCACACAAGGACAGGTCCAACTATGGCTACACCTTC
CDR3: CSARTPHKDRSNYGYTF

V: TRBV7-2
D: TRBD2
size: few
J: TRBJ2-7
DNA: TGTGCCAGCAGCTTGGGACTAGCGGGAGGTCCCTCCTACGAGCAGTACTTC
CDR3: CASSLGLAGGPSYEQYF

V: TRBV3-1
D: -
size: few
J: TRBJ1-6
DNA: TGTGCCAGCAGCCAAGGGGGGCTTGATTCACCCCTCCACTTT
CDR3: CASSQGGLDSPLHF

V: TRBV12-3/TRBV12-4
D: -
size: -
J: TRBJ1-1
DNA: TGTGCCAGCAGTTTACAGGGCCCAGCTTTCTTT
CDR3: CASSLQGPAFF

V: TRBV28
D: -
size: many
J: TRBJ1-1
DNA: TGTGCCAGCAGTTTTCAGGGCCCGGGCACTGAAGCTTTCTTT
CDR3: CASSFQGPGTEAFF

V: TRBV12-3/TRBV12-4
D: TRBD2
size: many
J: TRBJ2-5
DNA: TGTGCCAGCACCCCGAGCGGGACCCAAGAGACCCAGTACTTC
CDR3: CASTPSGTQETQYF